This entry is about one T cell receptor beta chain. Its antigen remains unidentified. Germline V gene lookup returns CDR1 KGHDR and CDR2 SFDVKD. The CDR3 is 16 amino acids. The V and J ends lost 3 bases and 2 bases respectively, with 13 bases between them. Unique molecular identifiers were built into the TCR beta cDNA libraries. Each CDR3 protein gets one entry after TCRdb re-called the PCR reads with MiXCR. The sample yields hundreds of thousands of distinct CDR3 sequences, around 40% seen once. This sample is part of a study of post-analysis software for immune sequencing data. Study conclusions and caveats: In patients, TRBV5-6, TRBV5-1 and TRBV20-1 belonged to five or six TRBV segments found more frequently than in controls.

The sequenced sample consisted of blood. The TCR originated in a girl aged 5 to 17 with multiple sclerosis. The rearrangement joins TRBV24-1 to TRBJ2-1; D is undetermined. The CDR3 reads CATSDQTRPAYNEQFF. The CDR3 bases are TGTGCCACCAGTGATCAGACTCGTCCCGCCTACAATGAGCAGTTCTTC.